Sequencing of this T cell receptor (beta chain) was carried out in a study of a mutant IDH1 vaccine in newly diagnosed glioma (dated by TCRdb to about 2021). As for the study more broadly: Across visits V03 through V10, patients got a total of eight vaccinations, given in weeks 1, 3, 5, 7, 11, 15, 19 and 23. In the chemotherapy-containing groups, vaccination started alongside temozolomide cycles, whereas in patients who had radiotherapy alone it started 4-6 weeks after radiotherapy. The roughly 32 treated patients were 62.5% male and around 40% female, with a mean age of about 43 years. Prior to enrollment, patients had been given standard therapy consisting of radiotherapy alone, temozolomide alone, or radiochemotherapy with temozolomide, with the combination given to most patients. Peripheral blood samples were drawn at six visits, namely V03 (baseline), V05, V07, V10, V12 and V13. For exploratory analyses, approximately 25 treated patients had longitudinal TCRB deep sequencing done wherever samples were available. Beyond this particular receptor, the publication reports: Across multiple MHC alleles, vaccine-induced immune responses were seen in just over 90% of patients. Selection of PBMC samples for TCRB deep sequencing was based on availability. The authors stated that sample limitations prevented analyses of patient blood samples from being reproduced. Changes in the top peripheral T cell clonotypes picked up by TCRB sequencing did not appear to be linked to pseudoprogression.

The time point label of this sample denotes: week 11, during vaccination. A 20-mer mutant IDH1 peptide at 300 micrograms in Montanide made up each vaccine dose, which was injected subcutaneously together with topical imiquimod. The donors had newly diagnosed IDH1-mutant astrocytomas of WHO grade 3 or 4 that showed loss of nuclear ATRX. The samples were drawn from NOA16, a multicentre, single-arm, open-label phase I trial in Germany that tested a mutant IDH1 peptide vaccine in humans for the first time. Genomic DNA for TCRB sequencing was extracted from EDTA blood using the DNeasy Blood and Tissue Kit. On this clone itself: The clone's antigen remains unknown. Base qualities are not at hand, and no much larger clone is one base apart.

The library was produced with the immunoSEQ multiplex PCR assay. Rearranged TCR beta chain sequences were amplified with the hsTCRB Kit following the manufacturer's protocol. TCRB libraries were sequenced on an Illumina MiSeq. In the source study's methods: Demultiplexing, trimming and gene mapping were performed with the kit vendor's proprietary platform. TCRdb limited this immuneACCESS table to in-frame rearrangements with V and J called. A share of clones is missing; checked studies link under half to unresolved V genes, and the rest is unexplained. D and trimming come from the DNA, and the V and J calls and clone size come from that table. In this sample the table shows approximately 21,000 clones, under 90% of which occur a single time. Around 6% of the sample belongs to the ten largest clones. Reading from cysteine to phenylalanine, the CDR3 counts 16 amino acids. Only CDR3 DNA remains: 48 bases, in frame from the first base. Looking up the germline V gene yields CDR1 LGHNA and CDR2 YSLEER. Here V drops 0 bases and J drops 8 bases, and the junction holds 9 bases not matched to any gene.

The specimen was PBMCs, collected from a glioma patient whose treatment included an IDH1 peptide vaccine. The source is a woman aged 40-49 years with glioma. The chain is assembled from TRBV4-3 and TRBJ1-5; 8 of the junction bases match TRBD1. CDR3 protein: CASSQDTMDRAKPQHF. The base sequence is TGCGCCAGCAGCCAAGATACCATGGACAGGGCAAAGCCCCAGCATTTT.